The 32 T cell receptor beta chains reported below all come from one sample, sequenced in a study of T cell responses to AZD1222 COVID-19 vaccine. TCRdb keeps only in-frame clones here, not all; method: immunoSEQ multiplex PCR. The sample yields 75,000 to 95,000 clones, 85% to 90% seen once. The sequences come from peripheral blood, collected on day 0 of MenACWY control vaccination. The receptors shown here come from an adult in good health.

V is TRBV7-2 and J is TRBJ1-5; 10 bases map to TRBD1. CDR1 and CDR2 (germline): SGHTA, FQGNSA. The CDR3 has 16 amino acids. V gave up 5 bases and J gave up 2 bases; unmatched junction bases: 6. CDR3 sequence (DNA): TGTGCCAGCAGCCCAGACAGGGGGCTCGGCAATCAGCCCCAGCATTTT. It specifies CASSPDRGLGNQPQHF. The entire variable domain, with the rest obtained from reference TRBV7-2 and TRBJ1-5, is as follows: GAGVSQSPSNKVTEKGKDVELRCDPISGHTALYWYRQSLGQGLEFLIYFQGNSAPDKSGLPSDRFSAERTGGSVSTLTIQRTQQEDSAVYLCASSPDRGLGNQPQHFGDGTRLSIL.

This clone has just one count. The genes are TRBV7-8 and TRBJ2-3; no definite D call. CDR1 SGHVS and CDR2 FQNEAQ come from the germline V gene. With 0 bases removed from V and 5 bases from J, the gap between germline ends came to 6 bases. The CDR3 loop spans 13 amino acids. The CDR3 region is CASSLALGDTQYF. The CDR3 coding sequence is TGTGCCAGCAGCTTAGCACTGGGAGATACGCAGTATTTT.

This clone came up once. This chain joins TRBV27 and TRBJ1-1, with 8 bases that match TRBD1. The CDR3 spans 13 residues. Germline V gene lookup returns CDR1 MNHEY and CDR2 SMNVEV (reference sequence). With 3 bases clipped from V and 4 bases from J, the junction kept 1 base outside the gene matches. The CDR3 sequence: CASSLGTGTEAFF. CDR3 in DNA: TGTGCCAGCAGTTTGGGGACAGGCACTGAAGCTTTCTTT.

The chain has TRBV5-6 and TRBJ1-6, with D unresolved. Germline V gene data show CDR1 as SGHDT and CDR2 as YYEEEE. This CDR3 region has 15 residues. Trimming removed 4 bases from V and 6 bases from J, with 14 bases in between. This CDR3 reads CASSPPQWRNSPLHF. The CDR3 DNA reads TGTGCCAGCAGCCCACCCCAGTGGCGTAATTCACCCCTCCACTTT.

The sample holds one count of this clone. The chain uses TRBV7-3 and TRBJ1-5; the D gene is possibly TRBD1 (6 bases). Germline CDR1 SGHTA, CDR2 FQGTGA. This CDR3 is 15 amino acids long. V shed 5 bases and J shed 6 bases, with 17 bases lying between them. In nucleotides, the CDR3 is TGTGCCAGCAGCCTCCGAGGGGGACCGGGTCAGCCCCAGCATTTT. Its translation is CASSLRGGPGQPQHF.

The chain uses TRBV30 and TRBJ1-5, with unresolved D. CDR1 GTSNPN and CDR2 SVGIG come from the germline V gene (reference sequence). CDR3 length: 12 residues. The V end lost 1 base, the J end lost 9 bases, and 10 bases lay between the germline ends. The CDR3 sequence is CAWSAPPRPQHF. The CDR3 DNA follows: TGTGCCTGGAGTGCTCCGCCTCGGCCCCAGCATTTT.

The rearrangement uses TRBV6-2 or TRBV6-3 and TRBJ2-7; D might be TRBD1 (6 bases). CDR1 and CDR2 from the germline V gene are MNHEY and SVGEGT. Trimming left V 6 bases short and J 2 bases short, with 20 bases between. This CDR3 is 16 amino acids long. CDR3 DNA sequence: TGTGCCAGCAGCTCCCCAGGGGTCCTTCACCCCTACGAGCAGTACTTC. Its translation: CASSSPGVLHPYEQYF.

J is TRBJ1-2 and V is TRBV11-2, with D perhaps matching TRBD1 (5 bases). This CDR3 has 13 residues. V was shortened by 1 base and J by 3 bases, with 6 bases between the two germline ends. Per germline, CDR1 SGHAT and CDR2 FQNNGV. The CDR3 sequence: CASSLGGDYGYTF. For the CDR3, the DNA is TGTGCCAGCAGCTTAGGAGGGGACTATGGCTACACCTTC.

This chain joins TRBV6-5 and TRBJ1-3, with D possibly being TRBD1 (6 bases). This CDR3 region has 16 residues. Germline V gene lookup returns CDR1 MNHEY and CDR2 SVGAGI. V was trimmed by 2 bases and J by 0 bases, leaving 11 bases between them. The CDR3 here is CASSYEGVFSGNTIYF. As DNA, the CDR3 is TGTGCCAGCAGTTACGAGGGGGTCTTCTCTGGAAACACCATATATTTT.

This clone was detected a few times. The chain combines TRBV7-9 with TRBJ1-1, with 10 bases lining up with TRBD1. The CDR3 totals 15 residues. The junction had 7 bases not matched to a gene; V was cut back by 5 bases and J by 4 bases. Germline CDR1 reads SEHNR; CDR2 reads FQNEAQ (reference sequence). The CDR3 DNA reads as TGTGCCAGCAGCCCCCGGGACAGGGGAATCACTGAAGCTTTCTTT. The encoded protein is CASSPRDRGITEAFF.

About this clone itself: At the DNA level, this CDR3 is encoded by other sequences in the same sample as well. V and J are TRBV5-1 and TRBJ2-5; 7 nucleotides agree with TRBD2. With 0 bases clipped from V and 3 bases from J, the junction kept 2 bases outside the gene matches. Germline CDR1 reads SGHRS; CDR2 reads YFSETQ. The CDR3 totals 14 residues. CDR3 DNA: TGCGCCAGCAGCTTGGTGGCGGGGGAAGAGACCCAGTACTTC. The encoded protein is CASSLVAGEETQYF.

V gene TRBV30 combines with J gene TRBJ2-3; 9 positions agree with TRBD1. The length of the CDR3 is 13 residues. Germline V gene sequence: CDR1 GTSNPN, CDR2 SVGIG (reference sequence). The J segment lost 3 bases and the V segment lost 4 bases, leaving 2 bases of the junction unmatched. CDR3 DNA sequence: TGTGCCTGGACACAGGGGGCAACAGATACGCAGTATTTT. Protein: CAWTQGATDTQYF.

The chain uses TRBV29-1 and TRBJ2-3; TRBD1 matches at 8 bases. With 4 bases clipped from V and 3 bases from J, the junction kept 3 bases outside the gene matches. CDR1 and CDR2 (germline): SQVTM, ANQGSEA. The CDR3 runs to 13 residues. CDR3 region: CSVGQGQTDTQYF. In DNA form, the CDR3 reads TGCAGCGTTGGACAGGGGCAGACAGATACGCAGTATTTT.

The chain uses TRBV3-1 (or the pseudogene TRBV3-2) and TRBJ1-2; possible D gene TRBD1, 6 bases. V lost 1 base and J lost 5, with 14 bases in between. The CDR3 runs 15 residues. The germline gives CDR1 LGHDT, CDR2 YNNKEL (reference sequence). The CDR3 nucleotides are TGTGCCAGCAGCCAAGGCCCCCGGGGGGCTTATGGCTACACCTTC. This codes for CASSQGPRGAYGYTF.

This clone has a handful of counts. The CDR3 loop is CASSQDLGGSRYGYTF. In nucleotides, the CDR3 is TGCGCCAGCAGCCAAGATCTAGGAGGCAGTCGGTATGGCTACACCTTC. V gene TRBV4-3 combines with J gene TRBJ1-2; D not certain. V was cut by 0 bases and J by 5 bases, with 16 bases left in between. There are 16 residues in the CDR3. Germline V gene sequence: CDR1 LGHNA, CDR2 YSLEER.

For the CDR3, the DNA is TGTGCCAGCAGCGTAGGGGGGAATAACTACAATGAGCAGTTCTTC. Translation: CASSVGGNNYNEQFF. The chain links TRBV9 to TRBJ2-1; either TRBD1 or TRBD2 may supply D (5 bases each). Germline lookup yields CDR1 SGDLS and CDR2 YYNGEE. The CDR3 is 15 amino acids. Trimming left V 0 bases short and J 3 bases short, with 10 bases between.

V is TRBV27 and J is TRBJ1-3, with D hard to call. The ends were cut back, 5 bases at V and 4 bases at J, with 9 bases in the middle. This CDR3 contains 13 residues. Germline-derived CDR1 and CDR2 are MNHEY and SMNVEV (reference sequence). The CDR3 reads CASSRRQGNTIYF. The CDR3 nucleotides read TGTGCCAGCAGTCGGCGACAAGGAAACACCATATATTTT.

The chain links TRBV4-1 to TRBJ2-7; 8 bases are shared with TRBD1. The V gene's germline CDR1 is MGHRA and CDR2 YSYEKL. With V trimmed by 6 bases and J by 3 bases, 10 bases remained unmatched. This CDR3 is built from 15 residues. CDR3 nucleotide sequence: TGCGCCAGCAGAAGCCTCAGGACAGGGAACTACGAGCAGTACTTC. It codes for CASRSLRTGNYEQYF.

This clone was recorded only once. The chain is built from TRBV9 and TRBJ1-1; possibly TRBD1 for D (5 bases). Germline CDR1 is SGDLS and CDR2 is YYNGEE. The CDR3 is 15 amino acids. V lost 4 bases to trimming and J lost 5 bases, with 18 bases between them. The CDR3 sequence is CASSPPGTLLTEAFF. The CDR3 coding sequence is TGTGCCAGCAGCCCCCCCGGGACGCTGCTGACTGAAGCTTTCTTT. The complete variable domain, with remaining parts taken from reference TRBV9 and TRBJ1-1, reads DSGVTQTPKHLITATGQRVTLRCSPRSGDLSVYWYQQSLDQGLQFLIQYYNGEERAKGNILERFSAQQFPDLHSELNLSSLELGDSALYFCASSPPGTLLTEAFFGQGTRLTVV.

The chain recombines TRBV29-1 with TRBJ1-2; D not certain. CDR1 and CDR2 from the germline V gene are SQVTM and ANQGSEA. V gave up 4 bases and J gave up 5 bases, with 11 bases separating them. The CDR3 spans 12 residues. The CDR3 nucleotides are TGCAGCGTTGGAAACAGCCAATATGGCTACACCTTC. It encodes CSVGNSQYGYTF.

The chain joins TRBV14 to TRBJ2-7, with 7 bases identical to TRBD2. In germline, CDR1 is SGHDN, CDR2 FVKESK. This CDR3 is built from 14 residues. V was clipped by 4 bases and J by 0 bases; unmatched bases: 3. The CDR3 protein is CASSPTGGSYEQYF. DNA for the CDR3: TGTGCCAGCAGCCCCACGGGGGGCTCCTACGAGCAGTACTTC.

This chain uses TRBV3-1 (or the pseudogene TRBV3-2) with TRBJ1-6, with 9 nucleotides matching TRBD1. The CDR3 length is 14 residues. Germline loops: CDR1 LGHDT, CDR2 YNNKEL (reference sequence). With V trimmed by 4 bases and J by 9 bases, 4 bases remained unmatched. The DNA of the CDR3 is TGTGCCAGCAGCCTTGGACAGGGGACTTCACCCCTCCACTTT. The encoded protein is CASSLGQGTSPLHF.

This clone appeared once. J is TRBJ1-6 and V is TRBV6-1; tentatively, D is TRBD1 (6 bases). V lost 4 bases, J lost 9 bases, and 19 bases lay in between. CDR1 and CDR2 from the germline V gene are MNHNS and SASEGT. CDR3 length: 16 amino acids. CDR3: CASSAGQGILFSPLHF. CDR3 coding DNA: TGTGCCAGCAGTGCGGGGCAGGGGATATTATTTTCACCCCTCCACTTT.

This chain links TRBV7-9 with TRBJ2-7; 10 positions match TRBD2. Trimming took 0 bases from V and 0 from J; bases not matched to a gene: 5. This CDR3 spans 17 amino acids. The germline CDR1 and CDR2 sequences are SEHNR and FQNEAQ (reference sequence). CDR3 amino acids: CASSLASGRLSSYEQYF. CDR3 DNA sequence: TGTGCCAGCAGCTTAGCTAGCGGGAGGCTCAGCTCCTACGAGCAGTACTTC.

In DNA form, the CDR3 reads TGTGCCTGGAGTGTTAGGTATTCTGGGGCCAACGTCCTGACTTTC. The encoded protein is CAWSVRYSGANVLTF. The chain joins TRBV30 to TRBJ2-6; no definite D call. Germline V gene sequence: CDR1 GTSNPN, CDR2 SVGIG (reference sequence). This CDR3 comprises 15 residues. V lost 0 bases and J lost 1, with 7 bases in between.

The chain has TRBV9 and TRBJ1-3; D might be TRBD1 (5 bases). V lost 4 bases and J 0 bases, leaving 11 bases between the germline ends. This CDR3 contains 15 residues. CDR1 is SGDLS and CDR2 is YYNGEE in the germline V gene. The CDR3 reads CASSLDRPSGNTIYF. The CDR3 nucleotides read TGTGCCAGCAGCCTTGACAGACCCTCTGGAAACACCATATATTTT.

The chain employs TRBV6-5 and TRBJ1-6; the D gene is possibly TRBD1 (5 bases). Germline V CDR1 and CDR2: MNHEY, SVGAGI. The CDR3 contains 15 residues. Trimming cost V 0 bases and J 7 bases, with 10 bases left between them. The DNA of the CDR3 is TGTGCCAGCAGTTACTCACACGGGGACAATTCACCCCTCCACTTT. This sequence encodes CASSYSHGDNSPLHF.

The chain links TRBV6-1 to TRBJ1-1; the D is unclear. CDR1 and CDR2 from the germline V gene are MNHNS and SASEGT. The CDR3 runs to 16 residues. Between the trimmed V and J ends, which lost 4 bases and 4 bases, there was a span of 19 bases. Written as DNA, the CDR3 is TGTGCCAGCAGTGCGGGAAGCAGGTCCTCGGGCACTGAAGCTTTCTTT. This encodes CASSAGSRSSGTEAFF.

This clone was found a few times. The chain employs TRBV29-1 and TRBJ1-3; no definite D call. Trimming pared 7 bases from V and 0 bases from J, leaving 10 bases between. The CDR3 loop spans 13 amino acids. Germline V gene data show CDR1 as SQVTM and CDR2 as ANQGSEA. DNA of the CDR3: TGCAGCGCTGACACGAACTCTGGAAACACCATATATTTT. Its translation is CSADTNSGNTIYF. Using reference TRBV29-1 and TRBJ1-3 for the parts outside the CDR3, the full variable domain is SAVISQKPSRDICQRGTSLTIQCQVDSQVTMMFWYRQQPGQSLTLIATANQGSEATYESGFVIDKFPISRPNLTFSTLTVSNMSPEDSSIYLCSADTNSGNTIYFGEGSWLTVV.

This chain links TRBV6-1 with TRBJ1-4; D gene uncertain. V lost 2 bases and J lost 8, with 12 bases in between. There are 14 residues in the CDR3. Germline CDR1 reads MNHNS; CDR2 reads SASEGT. CDR3 residues: CASSERVQREKLFF. For the CDR3, the DNA is TGTGCCAGCAGTGAAAGGGTACAACGAGAAAAACTGTTTTTT.

The J gene is TRBJ2-1, the V gene TRBV9; possibly TRBD1 or TRBD2 for D (6 bases each). V gave up 3 bases and J gave up 5 bases, with 9 bases separating them. The germline V gene has CDR1 SGDLS and CDR2 YYNGEE. CDR3 length: 13 amino acids. The CDR3 DNA is TGTGCCAGCAGCGCGGGGGCAGACAATGAGCAGTTCTTC. Encoded protein: CASSAGADNEQFF.

This clone has a single count. The chain employs TRBV11-2 and TRBJ1-6; D ambiguous. V lost 1 base and J 10 bases, leaving 8 bases between the germline ends. CDR3 length equals 13 residues. The germline V gene encodes CDR1 SGHAT and CDR2 FQNNGV. The CDR3 DNA is TGTGCCAGCAGCTTAGGGAGGGTCTCACCCCTCCACTTT. Amino acid sequence: CASSLGRVSPLHF.